This T cell receptor (beta chain) was retrieved from a study of identifying expanded T cells in peripheral blood. This clone was picked up many times. Its cognate antigen is unknown. The data were produced by immunoSEQ multiplex PCR, yet TCRdb's version contains in-frame clones alone and is incomplete. The profile shows 130,000 or so clones, more than 80% of them singletons. CDR3 length: 13 residues. The germline V and J ends were trimmed by 6 bases and 9 bases, with 13 bases remaining between them. Per germline, CDR1 SGHDT and CDR2 YYEEEE. Study outcomes and limitations: Variance in clone template counts between approximately two-week samples significantly increased with total template count across all healthy donors.

Healthy donors had no documented immune events, such as infections, while sampled. The TCR comes from a person between 18 and 75 years old in good health. The V and J genes are TRBV5-6 and TRBJ1-6; D gene uncertain. Sequences were obtained from blood. CDR3 DNA sequence: TGTGCCAGCAACAAACGGGATTTTTCACCCCTCCACTTT. As protein: CASNKRDFSPLHF.